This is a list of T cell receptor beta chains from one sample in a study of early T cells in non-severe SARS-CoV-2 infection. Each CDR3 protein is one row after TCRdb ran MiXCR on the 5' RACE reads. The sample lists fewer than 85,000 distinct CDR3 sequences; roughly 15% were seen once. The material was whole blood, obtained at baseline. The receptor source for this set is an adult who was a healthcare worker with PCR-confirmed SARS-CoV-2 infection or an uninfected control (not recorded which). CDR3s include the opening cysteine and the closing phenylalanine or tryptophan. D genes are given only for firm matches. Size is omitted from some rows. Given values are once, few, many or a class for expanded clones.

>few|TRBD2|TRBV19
CASAQAGGSYEQYF
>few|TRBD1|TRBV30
CAWRETGSNQPQHF
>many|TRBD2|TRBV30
CAWSHSGSSSGANVLTF
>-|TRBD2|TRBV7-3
CASSLNAGGTGELFF
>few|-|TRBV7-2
CASSGNDRTEQYF
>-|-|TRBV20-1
CSAYRDSNQPQHF
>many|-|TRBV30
CAWTVGTGYTF
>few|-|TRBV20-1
CSASPPRLDTQYF
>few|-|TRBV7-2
CASSLGPDTQYF
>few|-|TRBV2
CASSDPESETQYF
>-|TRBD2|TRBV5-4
CASSLAASGDYEQYF
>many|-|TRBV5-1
CASSLASREQYF
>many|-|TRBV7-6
CASSLDGGTDLSYNEQFF
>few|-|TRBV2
CASSPRYTEAFF
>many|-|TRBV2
CASSAGPAYEQYF
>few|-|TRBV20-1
CSARIDYGYTF
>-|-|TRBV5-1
CASSSLARELFF
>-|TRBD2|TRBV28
CASSSLLGLAGDEQFF
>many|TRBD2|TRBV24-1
CATKDSGRGSEQFF
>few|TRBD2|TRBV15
CATSASSGRAFEQFF
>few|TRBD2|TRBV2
CASQGLAVYNEQFF
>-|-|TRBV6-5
CASSYRQGTGEQYF
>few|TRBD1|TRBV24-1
CATSTHRGDTGELFF
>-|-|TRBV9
CASSVSAVQETQYF
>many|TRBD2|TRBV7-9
CASRETSGKIDTQYF
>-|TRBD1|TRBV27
CASSSRQGSYEQYF
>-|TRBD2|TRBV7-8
CASSLGAGELNLEQYF
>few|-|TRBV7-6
CASSRSGETQYF
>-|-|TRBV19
CASSIAATTDTQYF
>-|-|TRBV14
CASSHNRGRELFF
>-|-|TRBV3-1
CASSQDQVGAEWYF
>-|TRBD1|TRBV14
CASSPPRTGGLLGNTIYF
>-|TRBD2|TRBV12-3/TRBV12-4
CASKPWGLAGGNEQFF
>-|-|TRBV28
CASRGSGFSYEQYF
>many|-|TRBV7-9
CASSLETPGLALGIQYF
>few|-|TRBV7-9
CASSRRDSLSLTYNEQFF
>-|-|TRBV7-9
CASSLPLLDNEQFF
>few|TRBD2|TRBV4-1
CASSQGTSGTYEQYF
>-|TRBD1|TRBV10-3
CAIRDPRDRVNEQYF
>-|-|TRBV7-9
CASSRGSGAQETQYF
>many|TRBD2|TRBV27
CASRGGRTSGQETQYF
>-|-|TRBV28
CASSSTVNTGNTIYF
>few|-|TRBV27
CASSLVGFSYNEQFF
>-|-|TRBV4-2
CASSRDVGNEQFF
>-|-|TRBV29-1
CSWSEGLAYEQYF